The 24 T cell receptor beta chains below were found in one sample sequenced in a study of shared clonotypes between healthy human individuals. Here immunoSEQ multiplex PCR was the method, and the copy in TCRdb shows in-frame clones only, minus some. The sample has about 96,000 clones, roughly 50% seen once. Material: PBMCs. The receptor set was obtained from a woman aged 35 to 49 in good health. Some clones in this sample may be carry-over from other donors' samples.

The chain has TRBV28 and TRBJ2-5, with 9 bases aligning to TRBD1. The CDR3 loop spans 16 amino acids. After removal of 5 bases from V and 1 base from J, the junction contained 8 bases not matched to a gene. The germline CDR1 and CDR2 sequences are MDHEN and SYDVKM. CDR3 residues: CASSAGTGYSQETQYF. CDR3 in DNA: TGTGCCAGCAGTGCCGGGACAGGGTACTCCCAAGAGACCCAGTACTTC.

CDR3 region: CASTPIQGANTGELFF. In DNA form, the CDR3 reads TGTGCCAGCACCCCTATACAGGGGGCAAACACCGGGGAGCTGTTTTTT. The V call is TRBV9, the J call TRBJ2-2, with 9 bases fitting TRBD1. J lost 2 bases, V lost 6 bases, and 8 bases had no gene match. Germline lookup yields CDR1 SGDLS and CDR2 YYNGEE. This CDR3 is built from 16 residues.

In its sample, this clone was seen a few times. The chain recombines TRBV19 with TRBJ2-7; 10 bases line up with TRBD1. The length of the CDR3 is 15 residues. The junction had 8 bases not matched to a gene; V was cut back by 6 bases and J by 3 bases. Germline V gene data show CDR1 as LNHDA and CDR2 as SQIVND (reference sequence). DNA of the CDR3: TGTGCCAGTAGCCCGGACAGGGGGTATAGCTACGAGCAGTACTTC. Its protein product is CASSPDRGYSYEQYF.

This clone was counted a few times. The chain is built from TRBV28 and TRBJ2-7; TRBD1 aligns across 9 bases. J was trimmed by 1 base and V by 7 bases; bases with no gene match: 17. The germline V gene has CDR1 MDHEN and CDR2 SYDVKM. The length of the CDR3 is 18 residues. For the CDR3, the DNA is TGTGCCAGCACCACCACGGGGGCCGGGACAGGGTCGTCCTACGAGCAGTACTTC. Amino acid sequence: CASTTTGAGTGSSYEQYF.

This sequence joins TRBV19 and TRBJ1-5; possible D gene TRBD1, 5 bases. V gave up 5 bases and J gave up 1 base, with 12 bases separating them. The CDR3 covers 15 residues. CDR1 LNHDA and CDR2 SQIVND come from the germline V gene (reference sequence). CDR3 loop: CASSGQGWSNQPQHF. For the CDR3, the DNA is TGTGCCAGTAGTGGGCAGGGATGGAGCAATCAGCCCCAGCATTTT.

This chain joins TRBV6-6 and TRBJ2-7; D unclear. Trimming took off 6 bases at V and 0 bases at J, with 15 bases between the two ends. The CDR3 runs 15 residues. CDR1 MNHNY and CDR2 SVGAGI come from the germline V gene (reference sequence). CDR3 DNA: TGTGCCAGCAGCACGTACCTGACTGGCTCCTACGAGCAGTACTTC. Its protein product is CASSTYLTGSYEQYF.

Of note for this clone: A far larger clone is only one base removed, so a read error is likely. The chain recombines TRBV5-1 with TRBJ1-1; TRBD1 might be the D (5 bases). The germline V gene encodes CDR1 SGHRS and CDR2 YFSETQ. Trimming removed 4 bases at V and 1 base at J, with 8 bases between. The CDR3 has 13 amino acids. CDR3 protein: CASSRDPNTEAFF. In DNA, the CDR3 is TGCGCCAGCAGCCGGGACCCGAACACTGAAGCTTTCTTT.

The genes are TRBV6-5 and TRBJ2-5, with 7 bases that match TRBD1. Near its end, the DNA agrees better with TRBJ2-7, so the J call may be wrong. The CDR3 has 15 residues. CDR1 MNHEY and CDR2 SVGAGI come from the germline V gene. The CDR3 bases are TGTGCCAGCAGTTCTCCGGGACAGTCGAACTACGAGCAGTACTTC. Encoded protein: CASSSPGQSNYEQYF.

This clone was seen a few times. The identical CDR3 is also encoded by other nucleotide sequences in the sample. The CDR3 here is CASSLGQSGDQPQHF. CDR3 nucleotide sequence: TGCGCCAGCAGCTTAGGACAGTCAGGGGATCAGCCCCAGCATTTT. This chain joins TRBV5-1 and TRBJ1-5; tentatively, D is TRBD1 (6 bases). Germline values: CDR1 SGHRS, CDR2 YFSETQ. The germline V and J ends were trimmed by 2 bases and 5 bases, with 14 bases remaining between them. The CDR3 consists of 15 residues.

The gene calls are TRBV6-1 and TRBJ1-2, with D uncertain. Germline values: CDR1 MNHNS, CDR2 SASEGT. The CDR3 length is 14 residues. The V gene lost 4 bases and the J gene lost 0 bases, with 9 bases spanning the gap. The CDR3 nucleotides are TGTGCCAGCAGTGCTACCGAGACTAACTATGGCTACACCTTC. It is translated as CASSATETNYGYTF.

Here the CDR3 DNA reads TGTGCCATCAGTGACAGGGCCGCGACCACTGAAGCTTTCTTT. Amino acid sequence: CAISDRAATTEAFF. The chain combines TRBV10-3 with TRBJ1-1; possibly TRBD1 for D (5 bases). The CDR3 runs to 14 residues. The germline CDR1 and CDR2 sequences are ENHRY and SYGVKD. V gave up 3 bases and J gave up 4 bases, with 12 bases separating them.

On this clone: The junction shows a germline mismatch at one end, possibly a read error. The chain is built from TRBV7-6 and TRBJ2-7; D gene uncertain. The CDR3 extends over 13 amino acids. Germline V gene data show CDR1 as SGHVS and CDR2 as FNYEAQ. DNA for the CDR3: TGTGCCGGCAGCTTCCAGGTCTCCTACGAGCAGTACTTC. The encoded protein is CAGSFQVSYEQYF.

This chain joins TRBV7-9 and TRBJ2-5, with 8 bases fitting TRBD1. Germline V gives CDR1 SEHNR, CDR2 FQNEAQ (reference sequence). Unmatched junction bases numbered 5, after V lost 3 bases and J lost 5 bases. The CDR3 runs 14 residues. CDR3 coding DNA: TGTGCCAGCAGCTTTTCAGGGGGCGCGGAGACCCAGTACTTC. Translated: CASSFSGGAETQYF.

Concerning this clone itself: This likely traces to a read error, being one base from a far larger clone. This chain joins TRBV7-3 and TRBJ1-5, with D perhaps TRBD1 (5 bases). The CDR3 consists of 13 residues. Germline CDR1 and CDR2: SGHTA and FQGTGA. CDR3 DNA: TGTGCCGGCAGCGCAGACAGTCATCAGCCCCAGCATTTT. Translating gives CAGSADSHQPQHF. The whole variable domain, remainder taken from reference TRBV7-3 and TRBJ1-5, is GAGVSQTPSNKVTEKGKYVELRCDPISGHTALYWYRQSLGQGPEFLIYFQGTGAADDSGLPNDRFFAVRPEGSVSTLKIQRTERGDSAVYLCAGSADSHQPQHFGDGTRLSIL.

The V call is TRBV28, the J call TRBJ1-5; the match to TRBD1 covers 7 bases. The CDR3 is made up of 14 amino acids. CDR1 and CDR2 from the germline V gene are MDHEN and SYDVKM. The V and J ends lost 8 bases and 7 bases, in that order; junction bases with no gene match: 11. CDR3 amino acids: CASRAPGTAQPQHF. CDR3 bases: TGTGCCAGCCGAGCCCCAGGGACAGCCCAGCCCCAGCATTTT.

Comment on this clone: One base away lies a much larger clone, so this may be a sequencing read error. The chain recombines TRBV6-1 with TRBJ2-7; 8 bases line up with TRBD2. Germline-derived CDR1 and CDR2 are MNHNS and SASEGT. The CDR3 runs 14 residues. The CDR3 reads CASSKPGLGREQYF. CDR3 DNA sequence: TGTGCCAGCAGTAAGCCGGGACTAGGTCGGGAGCAATACTTC.

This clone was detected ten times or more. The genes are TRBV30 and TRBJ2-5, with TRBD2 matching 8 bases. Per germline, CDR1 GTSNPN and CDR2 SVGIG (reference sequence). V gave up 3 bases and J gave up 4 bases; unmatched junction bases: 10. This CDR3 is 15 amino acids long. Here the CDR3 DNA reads TGTGCCTGGAGAGAAAGCGGGGGTCGGTCAGAGACCCAGTACTTC. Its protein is CAWRESGGRSETQYF.

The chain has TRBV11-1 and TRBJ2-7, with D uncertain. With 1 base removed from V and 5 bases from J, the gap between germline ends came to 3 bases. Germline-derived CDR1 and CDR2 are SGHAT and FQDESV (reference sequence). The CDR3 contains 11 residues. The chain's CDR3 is CASSLDNEQYF. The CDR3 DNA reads TGTGCCAGCAGCTTAGATAACGAGCAGTACTTC.

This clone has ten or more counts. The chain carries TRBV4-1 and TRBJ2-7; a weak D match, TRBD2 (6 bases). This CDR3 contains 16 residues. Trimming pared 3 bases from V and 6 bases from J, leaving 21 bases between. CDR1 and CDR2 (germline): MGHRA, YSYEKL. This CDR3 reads CASSQGLSGLRAEQYF. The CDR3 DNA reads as TGCGCCAGCAGCCAGGGATTATCGGGACTCCGGGCCGAGCAGTACTTC.

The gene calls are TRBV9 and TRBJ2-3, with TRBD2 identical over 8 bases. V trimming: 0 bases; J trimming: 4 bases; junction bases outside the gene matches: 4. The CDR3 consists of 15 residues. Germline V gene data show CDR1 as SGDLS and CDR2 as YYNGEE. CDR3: CASSVDTGGPDTQYF. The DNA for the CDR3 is TGTGCCAGCAGCGTAGATACGGGAGGGCCAGATACGCAGTATTTT.

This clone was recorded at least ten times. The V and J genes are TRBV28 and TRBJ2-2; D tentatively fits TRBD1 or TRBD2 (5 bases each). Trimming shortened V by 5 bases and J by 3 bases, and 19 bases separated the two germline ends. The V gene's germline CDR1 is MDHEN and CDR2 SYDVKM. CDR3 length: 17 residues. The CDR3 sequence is CASSRGVHRGDTGELFF. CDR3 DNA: TGTGCCAGCAGTCGGGGTGTACATAGGGGCGACACCGGGGAGCTGTTTTTT.

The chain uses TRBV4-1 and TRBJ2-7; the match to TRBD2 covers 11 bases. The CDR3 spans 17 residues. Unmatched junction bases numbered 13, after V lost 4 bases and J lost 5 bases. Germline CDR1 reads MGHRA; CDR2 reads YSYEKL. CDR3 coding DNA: TGCGCCAGCAGCCCTGGCCTCTTTAGCGGGAGGGCCCACGAGCAGTACTTC. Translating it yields CASSPGLFSGRAHEQYF.

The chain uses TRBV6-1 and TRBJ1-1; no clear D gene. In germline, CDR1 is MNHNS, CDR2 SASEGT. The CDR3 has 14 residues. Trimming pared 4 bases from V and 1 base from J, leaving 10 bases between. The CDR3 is CASSGRTQNTEAFF. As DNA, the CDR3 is TGTGCCAGCAGTGGCCGCACCCAGAACACTGAAGCTTTCTTT.

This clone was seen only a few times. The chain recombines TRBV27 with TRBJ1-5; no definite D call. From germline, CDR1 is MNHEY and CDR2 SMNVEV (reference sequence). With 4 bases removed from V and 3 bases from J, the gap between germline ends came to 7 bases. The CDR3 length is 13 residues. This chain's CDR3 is CASSSQYNQPQHF. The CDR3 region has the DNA TGTGCCAGCAGTTCCCAGTACAATCAGCCCCAGCATTTT.